These T cell receptor beta chains were read from a single sample in a study of T cell changes during pregnancy in multiple sclerosis. Assay: immunoSEQ multiplex PCR; the TCRdb copy retains only in-frame clones and omits some. In the table there are around 100,000 clones, roughly 90% of which are singletons. The sample was peripheral blood, taken after pregnancy. The receptors here all came from a female donor with multiple sclerosis, enrolled in a pregnancy study. CDR3s include the opening cysteine and the closing phenylalanine or tryptophan. The D gene is left open where the match is weak. A row's size may be missing; if present it is once, few, many or a size class.

V gene: TRBV6-5; clone size: NA; D gene: NA; J gene: TRBJ1-2; CDR3 DNA: TGTGCCAGCAGTTTCTCCAGTGGGCTTGGCTACACCTTC; CDR3 protein: CASSFSSGLGYTF
V gene: TRBV11-3; clone size: NA; D gene: NA; J gene: TRBJ1-2; CDR3 DNA: TGTGCCAGCAGTTCCCGCCGGACAGCGGCCTATGGCTACACCTTC; CDR3 protein: CASSSRRTAAYGYTF
V gene: TRBV19; clone size: NA; D gene: NA; J gene: TRBJ2-5; CDR3 DNA: TGTGCCAGTAGTATGTTGGGAGCAGATCAAGAGACCCAGTACTTC; CDR3 protein: CASSMLGADQETQYF
V gene: TRBV19; clone size: NA; D gene: TRBD1; J gene: TRBJ1-1; CDR3 DNA: TGTGCCAGTAGGGGACAGGGGGCTTATGCTGAAGCTTTCTTT; CDR3 protein: CASRGQGAYAEAFF
V gene: TRBV30; clone size: once; D gene: NA; J gene: TRBJ2-2; CDR3 DNA: TGTGCCTGGAGCTATCCCGGGGAGCTGTTTTTT; CDR3 protein: CAWSYPGELFF
V gene: TRBV7-9; clone size: NA; D gene: NA; J gene: TRBJ1-1; CDR3 DNA: TGTGCCAGCAGCTTATCACATACAGGGCGAATGAACACTGAAGCTTTCTTT; CDR3 protein: CASSLSHTGRMNTEAFF
V gene: TRBV7-3; clone size: NA; D gene: TRBD2; J gene: TRBJ2-1; CDR3 DNA: TGTGCCAGCAGCAAAGATACTAGCGGTCCTAACAATGAGCAGTTCTTC; CDR3 protein: CASSKDTSGPNNEQFF
V gene: TRBV2; clone size: few; D gene: NA; J gene: TRBJ1-5; CDR3 DNA: TGTGCCAGCACCCCTAGGGTGGGGGGGGCGGGCAATCAGCCCCAGCATTTT; CDR3 protein: CASTPRVGGAGNQPQHF
V gene: TRBV7-2; clone size: NA; D gene: TRBD2; J gene: TRBJ2-4; CDR3 DNA: TGTGCCAGCAGCCCACGACTAGCGGGGGGTAAAGCCAAAAACATTCAGTACTTC; CDR3 protein: CASSPRLAGGKAKNIQYF
V gene: TRBV11-3; clone size: once; D gene: NA; J gene: TRBJ2-3; CDR3 DNA: TGTGCCAGCAGCTCCGGCGGGGAACGGGATACGCAGTATTTT; CDR3 protein: CASSSGGERDTQYF
V gene: TRBV4-1; clone size: NA; D gene: NA; J gene: TRBJ2-7; CDR3 DNA: TGCGCCAGCAGCCAAGATGGGCAGGGGTCCTACGAGCAGTACTTC; CDR3 protein: CASSQDGQGSYEQYF
V gene: TRBV6-5; clone size: NA; D gene: NA; J gene: TRBJ1-1; CDR3 DNA: TGTGCCAGCAGTACCAAAGACAGCACGCGAACTGAAGCTTTCTTT; CDR3 protein: CASSTKDSTRTEAFF
V gene: TRBV6-6; clone size: once; D gene: NA; J gene: TRBJ1-2; CDR3 DNA: TGTGCCAGCAGTCGGGACTCCCTTGACTATGGCTACACCTTC; CDR3 protein: CASSRDSLDYGYTF
V gene: TRBV19; clone size: once; D gene: NA; J gene: TRBJ1-2; CDR3 DNA: TGTGCCAGTAGTACCAGGACAGAAATACAGACTAACTATGGCTACACCTTC; CDR3 protein: CASSTRTEIQTNYGYTF
V gene: TRBV30; clone size: NA; D gene: NA; J gene: TRBJ1-1; CDR3 DNA: TGTGCCTGGTGGCGGGGGGGGTTCGGCTTCGAAGCTTTCTTT; CDR3 protein: CAWWRGGFGFEAFF
V gene: TRBV2; clone size: NA; D gene: TRBD1; J gene: TRBJ1-6; CDR3 DNA: TGTGCCAGCAGTGAAGAGGGGACAGGGGTTTCACCCCTCCACTTT; CDR3 protein: CASSEEGTGVSPLHF
V gene: TRBV28; clone size: NA; D gene: TRBD1; J gene: TRBJ1-4; CDR3 DNA: TGTGCCAGCAGTCAACAGGGGGCTAGAAAAAAACTGTTTTTT; CDR3 protein: CASSQQGARKKLFF
V gene: TRBV7-2; clone size: NA; D gene: TRBD2; J gene: TRBJ2-3; CDR3 DNA: TGTGCCAGCAGTCCGAAGCGGGGTCTGGGCACAGATACGCAGTATTTT; CDR3 protein: CASSPKRGLGTDTQYF
V gene: TRBV28; clone size: NA; D gene: TRBD1; J gene: TRBJ2-5; CDR3 DNA: TGTGCCAGCAGCCACTCTGGCAGGACAGGGAGTTTTTGGACCCAGTACTTC; CDR3 protein: CASSHSGRTGSFWTQYF
V gene: TRBV19; clone size: few; D gene: NA; J gene: TRBJ1-2; CDR3 DNA: TGTGCCAGTAGTATAGAGGTTGCGGCACAGGGCTATGGCTACACCTTC; CDR3 protein: CASSIEVAAQGYGYTF
V gene: TRBV15; clone size: NA; D gene: NA; J gene: TRBJ1-1; CDR3 DNA: TGTGCCACCAGCAGAGTAGAGGGGGTGAACACTGAAGCTTTCTTT; CDR3 protein: CATSRVEGVNTEAFF
V gene: TRBV7-6; clone size: NA; D gene: NA; J gene: TRBJ1-5; CDR3 DNA: TGTGCCAGCAGCTTAAGTGGCGCAGGTCAGCCCCAGCATTTT; CDR3 protein: CASSLSGAGQPQHF
V gene: TRBV5-4; clone size: NA; D gene: TRBD1; J gene: TRBJ1-1; CDR3 DNA: TGTGCCAGCAGCGAGGGACAGGGCACTGAAGCTTTCTTT; CDR3 protein: CASSEGQGTEAFF
V gene: TRBV7-9; clone size: NA; D gene: NA; J gene: TRBJ2-3; CDR3 DNA: TGTGCCATGGCCGGGACTTCCCCCACAGATACGCAGTATTTT; CDR3 protein: CAMAGTSPTDTQYF
V gene: TRBV30; clone size: NA; D gene: TRBD1; J gene: TRBJ2-7; CDR3 DNA: TGTGCCTGGACCGGGACAGGGAGATCCTACGAGCAGTACTTC; CDR3 protein: CAWTGTGRSYEQYF
V gene: TRBV25-1; clone size: NA; D gene: TRBD2; J gene: TRBJ2-2; CDR3 DNA: TGTGCCAGCAGTGAAGGAGGGAGGGACACCGGGGAGCTGTTTTTT; CDR3 protein: CASSEGGRDTGELFF
V gene: TRBV2; clone size: NA; D gene: TRBD1; J gene: TRBJ2-7; CDR3 DNA: TGTGCCAGCAGTGTATCGGGACAGGGCTCCTACGAGCAGTACTTC; CDR3 protein: CASSVSGQGSYEQYF
V gene: TRBV5-1; clone size: NA; D gene: NA; J gene: TRBJ1-3; CDR3 DNA: TGCGCCAGCTCGGGGATCGAATCTGGAAACACCATATATTTT; CDR3 protein: CASSGIESGNTIYF
V gene: TRBV6-6; clone size: NA; D gene: NA; J gene: TRBJ2-7; CDR3 DNA: TGTGCCAGCGCGTATGAAGGAGGGAGCTACGAGCAGTACTTC; CDR3 protein: CASAYEGGSYEQYF
V gene: TRBV2; clone size: NA; D gene: NA; J gene: TRBJ2-7; CDR3 DNA: TGTGCCAGCAGTGAAAGGGGCCGCTACGAGCAGTACTTC; CDR3 protein: CASSERGRYEQYF
V gene: TRBV27; clone size: NA; D gene: NA; J gene: TRBJ2-3; CDR3 DNA: TGTGCCAGCAGCCAAGGGGCTAGTAGCACAGATACGCAGTATTTT; CDR3 protein: CASSQGASSTDTQYF